This T cell receptor (beta chain) was identified in a study of T cell repertoires in cytomegalovirus infection. The germline gives CDR1 SGHTA, CDR2 FQGNSA. This CDR3 region has 16 residues. The V gene lost 5 bases and the J gene lost 0 bases, with 16 bases spanning the gap. TCRdb analysed the reads with MiXCR anew, one entry per CDR3 protein. The sample lists about 470,000 distinct CDR3 sequences, about 42% occurring once. Notes on the study in general: CMV carriers having the relevant HLA were flagged by cumulative public TCR beta family frequency.

Many counts were recorded for this clonotype. What it binds is not known. The material was cultured PBMCs, obtained from culture after CMV antigen stimulation. The chain links TRBV7-2 to TRBJ1-2, with D tentatively TRBD1 (6 bases). The sequence came from a human donor in good health (CMV status not recorded). Some clones in this sample may be carry-over from other donors' samples. This CDR3 is CASSPRGGPANYGYTF. The CDR3 nucleotides read TGTGCCAGCAGCCCAAGGGGGGGCCCAGCTAACTATGGCTACACCTTC.